Following are 9 T cell receptor beta chains from one sample sequenced in a study of blood T cell repertoires in COVID-19. Some clones are missing from TCRdb's copy, which holds only in-frame ones; the method was immunoSEQ multiplex PCR. Among 95,000 to 130,000 clones, 70% to 85% were seen once, and the ten largest hold approximately 7.6%. The sequenced sample was peripheral blood. Receptors originate from a man aged 70-80 years with active or convalescent COVID-19.

The chain joins TRBV10-3 to TRBJ2-1; D is unresolved. The CDR3 covers 13 residues. Between the trimmed V and J ends, which lost 10 bases and 2 bases, there was a span of 12 bases. Germline V gene lookup returns CDR1 ENHRY and CDR2 SYGVKD. In nucleotides, the CDR3 is TGTGCCACCCGGAGTGGAGCCTACAATGAGCAGTTCTTC. Amino acid sequence: CATRSGAYNEQFF.

CDR3 amino acids: CASSLGPGVAYEQYF. The CDR3 DNA reads TGTGCCAGCAGCTTAGGTCCAGGGGTCGCCTACGAGCAGTACTTC. The chain joins TRBV7-2 to TRBJ2-7; weak D call: TRBD1 (6 bases). The CDR3 runs 15 residues. Germline assignment: CDR1 SGHTA and CDR2 FQGNSA. V shed 1 base and J shed 2 bases, with 12 bases lying between them.

This chain links TRBV9 with TRBJ2-1, with TRBD1 as a possible D gene (6 bases). V lost 0 bases, J lost 5 bases, and 15 bases lay in between. Germline-derived CDR1 and CDR2 are SGDLS and YYNGEE. The CDR3 sequence is 16 residues long. In DNA form, the CDR3 reads TGTGCCAGCAGCGTAGGATTAGGGGGAAAAAACAATGAGCAGTTCTTC. Its protein is CASSVGLGGKNNEQFF.

The chain couples TRBV7-9 to TRBJ1-1, with 10 bases fitting TRBD1. The CDR3 loop spans 15 amino acids. V gave up 5 bases and J gave up 1 base; unmatched junction bases: 4. CDR1 is SEHNR, CDR2 FQNEAQ, per germline (reference sequence). The CDR3 loop reads CASSPDRGTNTEAFF. The DNA of the CDR3 is TGTGCCAGCAGCCCGGACAGGGGGACGAACACTGAAGCTTTCTTT.

V gene TRBV28 combines with J gene TRBJ2-3; D possibly corresponds to TRBD1 (6 bases). V gave up 5 bases and J gave up 13 bases, with 19 bases separating them. The CDR3 loop spans 13 amino acids. The germline V gene has CDR1 MDHEN and CDR2 SYDVKM. The DNA of the CDR3 is TGTGCCAGCAGTCCCCTCGCGGACAGAAGGAAGTATTTT. It yields the protein CASSPLADRRKYF.

This clone is a singleton in its sample. This chain uses TRBV6-5 with TRBJ2-7; D gene unclear. Deletions cut 4 bases from V and 6 bases from J, with 10 bases between. Germline CDR1 MNHEY, CDR2 SVGAGI. This CDR3 spans 12 amino acids. Here the CDR3 DNA reads TGTGCCAGCAGTTCTACTAAGCCCGAGCAGTACTTC. This gives the protein CASSSTKPEQYF.

This clone is a singleton in its sample. The rearrangement uses TRBV6-5 and TRBJ2-7, with D possibly matching TRBD2 (7 bases). The CDR3 consists of 15 residues. Germline loops: CDR1 MNHEY, CDR2 SVGAGI. V was trimmed by 2 bases and J by 3 bases, leaving 14 bases between them. CDR3 nucleotide sequence: TGTGCCAGCAGTTACCCAAAGGGGGGGATCTACGAGCAGTACTTC. It yields the protein CASSYPKGGIYEQYF.

V gene TRBV27 combines with J gene TRBJ2-2, with 7 nucleotides matching TRBD1. Per the germline V gene, CDR1 is MNHEY and CDR2 is SMNVEV (reference sequence). The CDR3 consists of 15 residues. V shed 2 bases and J 3 bases; nucleotides not matched to a gene: 3. CDR3 protein: CASSLDRAYTGELFF. The CDR3 DNA reads TGTGCCAGCAGTTTAGACAGGGCATACACCGGGGAGCTGTTTTTT.

Comments on this clone: No DNA is shown, since the ends of the CDR3 on it are uncertain; the CDR3 is the one TCRdb lists. This chain joins TRBV6-5 and TRBJ1-5. Germline V CDR1 and CDR2: MNHEY, SVGAGI. The CDR3 spans 14 amino acids, including both terminal residues. The CDR3 is CASTSGSGNQPQHF.